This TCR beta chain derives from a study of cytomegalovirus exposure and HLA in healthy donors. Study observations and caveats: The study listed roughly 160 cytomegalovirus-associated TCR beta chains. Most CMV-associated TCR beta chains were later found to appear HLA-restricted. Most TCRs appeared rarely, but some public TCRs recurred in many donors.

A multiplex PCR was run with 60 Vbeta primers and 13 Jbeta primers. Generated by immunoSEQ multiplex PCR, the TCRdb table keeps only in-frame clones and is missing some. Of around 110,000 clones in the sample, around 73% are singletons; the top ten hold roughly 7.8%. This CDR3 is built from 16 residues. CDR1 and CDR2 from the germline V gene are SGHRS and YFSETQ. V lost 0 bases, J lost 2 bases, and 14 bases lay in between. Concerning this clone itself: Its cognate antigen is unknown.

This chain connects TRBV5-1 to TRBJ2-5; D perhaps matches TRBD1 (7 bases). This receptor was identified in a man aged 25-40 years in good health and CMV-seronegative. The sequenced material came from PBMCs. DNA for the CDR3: TGCGCCAGCAGCTTGGCTCACAGGGGAGGACAAGAGACCCAGTACTTC. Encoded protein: CASSLAHRGGQETQYF.